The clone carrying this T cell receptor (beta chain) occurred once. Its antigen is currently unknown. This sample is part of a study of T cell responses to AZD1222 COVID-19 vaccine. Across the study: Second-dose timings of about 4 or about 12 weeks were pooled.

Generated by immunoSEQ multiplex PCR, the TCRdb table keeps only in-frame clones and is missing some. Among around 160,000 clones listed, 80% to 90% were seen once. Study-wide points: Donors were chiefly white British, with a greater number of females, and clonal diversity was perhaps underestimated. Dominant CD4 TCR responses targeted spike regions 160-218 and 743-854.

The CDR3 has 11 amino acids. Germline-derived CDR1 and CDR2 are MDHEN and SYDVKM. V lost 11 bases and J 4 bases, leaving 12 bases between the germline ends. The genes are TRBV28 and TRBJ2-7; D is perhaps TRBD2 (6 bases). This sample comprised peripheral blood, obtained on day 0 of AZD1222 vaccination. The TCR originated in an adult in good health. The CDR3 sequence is CASGVSYEQYF. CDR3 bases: TGTGCCTCGGGAGTTTCTTACGAGCAGTACTTC.